This T cell receptor beta chain comes out of a study of blood T cell repertoires in COVID-19. Trimming left V 5 bases short and J 3 bases short, with 14 bases between. There are 15 residues in the CDR3. CDR1 and CDR2 (germline): MNHEY, SVGAGI. Repertoires were generated with immunoSEQ multiplex PCR, while TCRdb's copy carries only in-frame clones and drops some. The table lists about 99,000 clones, approximately 80% of them singletons. V is TRBV6-5 and J is TRBJ2-1, with D maybe TRBD2 (5 bases). What was sequenced was peripheral blood. The clonotype comes from a man aged 60 to 69 with acute or convalescent COVID-19. The CDR3 protein is CASSPITSVYNEQFF. The CDR3 DNA follows: TGTGCCAGCAGTCCTATAACTAGTGTCTACAATGAGCAGTTCTTC.